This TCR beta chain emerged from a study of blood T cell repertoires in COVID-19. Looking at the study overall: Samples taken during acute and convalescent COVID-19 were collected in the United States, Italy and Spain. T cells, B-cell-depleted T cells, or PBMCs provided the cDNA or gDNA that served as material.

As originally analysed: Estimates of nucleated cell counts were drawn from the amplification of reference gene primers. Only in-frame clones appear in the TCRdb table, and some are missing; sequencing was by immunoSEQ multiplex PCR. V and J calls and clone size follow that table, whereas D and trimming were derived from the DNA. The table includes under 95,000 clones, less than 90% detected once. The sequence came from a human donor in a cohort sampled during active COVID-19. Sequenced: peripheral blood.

Here the CDR3 DNA reads TGTGCCAGCTCACAACTAGCGGGGCTGTACCAAGAGACCCAGTACTTC. This translates into CASSQLAGLYQETQYF. The chain is built from TRBV18 and TRBJ2-5; TRBD2 agrees at 10 bases. The trim removed 4 bases at V and 0 bases at J, leaving 5 bases unmatched. There are 16 residues in the CDR3. Germline CDR1 KGHSH, CDR2 LQKENI.